Sequencing of this T cell receptor beta chain was carried out in a study of IL-17A CD8 T cells in psoriatic arthritis synovium. For context, the study as a whole: The goal of the study was to characterize the phenotype, molecular profile and function of synovial IL-17A+CD8+ T cells in the pathogenesis of psoriatic arthritis. Findings and caveats that apply to the study as a whole: Only three patients were included in the TCR sequencing, a limited sample size that the authors acknowledged. Because no psoriatic arthritis synovial tissue samples were available, cells were taken from synovial fluid instead of synovial tissue. Although over 4.5% of the repertoire was occupied by some individual clones, most synovial CD8+ subsets remained polyclonal. In a couple of patients, many Tc17 clones were shared with the synovial Tc1 population, giving Morisita overlap indices above 0.75.

CD3+ T cells, isolated magnetically, got roughly 1.4 hours of stimulation with PMA and ionomycin and were then labeled using IL-17A and IFNgamma cytokine secretion assays. Synovial fluid effusions were aspirated from the actively inflamed joints of patients with psoriatic arthritis. Memory CD8+ T cells in synovial fluid were sorted patient by patient into Tc17 (IL-17A+) cells, bulk memory cells and Tc1 (IL-17A-IFNgamma+) cells in order to compare their TCR repertoires. The Classification of Psoriatic Arthritis Study Group (CASPAR) criteria were met by the psoriatic arthritis patients. Cytokine-secreting cells were counterstained with viability dye and anti-CD3, CD8, CD14 and CD4 antibodies and sorted on a BD FACSAria. TCRbeta sequencing was performed on sorted synovial fluid CD8+ T cell subsets from a few patients with psoriatic arthritis. After isolation with Lymphoprep, synovial fluid mononuclear cells were cryopreserved in liquid nitrogen until use. About 50% fetal calf serum and approximately 9.4% dimethyl sulfoxide were contained in the cryopreservation medium.

A note on this clone: The specificity of this receptor is unknown. The input lacks base qualities; no much larger clone sits a single base away.

After DNA extraction (Qiagen), TCRbeta V-D-J rearrangements underwent bias-controlled amplification and then high-throughput sequencing (immunoSEQ; Adaptive Biotech). Per the original workflow: The immunoSEQ Analyzer platform was used for sequence-level analysis of productive sequences. Clonality was calculated as 1 minus Pielou's evenness, with values from 0 (highly polyclonal) to 1 (monoclonal). Repertoire overlap between subsets was quantified with the Morisita index, from 0 (no similarity) to 1 (complete similarity). This immuneACCESS table, as held by TCRdb, lists in-frame sequences with V and J called but not all clones. Of the missing ones, under half trace to an unresolved V gene in checked studies; the others have no known cause. V, J and clone size were drawn from that table, and D and trimming were deduced from the DNA. The sample profile shows some 2,200 clones; approximately 67% of them were found once. Of the sample, over 12% falls within the top ten clones.

The source material was IFN-gamma+ CD8+ T cells from synovial fluid. The cell subset or site label on this specimen signifies: IL-17A-IFNgamma+ memory CD8+ (Tc1) cells. The sequence derives from a human donor with psoriatic arthritis.

The CDR3 region: CASSSPRGDEQYF. Here is the DNA: TGCGCCAGCAGCTCCCCGAGAGGGGACGAGCAGTACTTC. The chain uses TRBV5-1 and TRBJ2-7; the D gene is tentatively TRBD1 or TRBD2, each matching 5 bases. The CDR3 has 13 amino acids, counting the end cysteine and phenylalanine. The DNA shown is the 39-base CDR3, in frame from base 1. CDR1 and CDR2, per the germline V gene, are SGHRS and YFSETQ. Trimming removed 3 bases from V and 5 bases from J, leaving 12 bases between the germline ends.